These T cell receptor beta chains were read from a single sample in a study of blood T cell repertoires in COVID-19. Produced via immunoSEQ multiplex PCR; TCRdb's table is partial and in-frame only. The sample consists of around 200,000 clones, around 85% of them appearing once. Material: peripheral blood. Receptors originate from a person between 65 and 79 years old with COVID-19, enrolled during active disease. Each CDR3 is given with its conserved first and last residue. D genes are given only for firm matches. Only some rows state a clone size, as once, few, many or a class for expanded clones.

DNA: TGCGCCAGCAGCCAAGTCTGGGGACAGGGTCAAGAGACCCAGTACTTC; CDR3: CASSQVWGQGQETQYF; D: TRBD1; J: TRBJ2-5; size: -; V: TRBV4-1
DNA: TGTGCCAGTACGTCAGGGGGTGGCAATCAGCCCCAGCATTTT; CDR3: CASTSGGGNQPQHF; D: TRBD1; J: TRBJ1-5; size: -; V: TRBV19
DNA: TGTGCCAGCAGCCCGGGACAGGGGTGGTCAGATGAGCAGTTCTTC; CDR3: CASSPGQGWSDEQFF; D: TRBD1; J: TRBJ2-1; size: -; V: TRBV28
DNA: TGCGCCAGCAGCTTGGCCCCAGGACTAGAAGGTGACGAGCAGTACTTC; CDR3: CASSLAPGLEGDEQYF; D: TRBD2; J: TRBJ2-7; size: -; V: TRBV5-1
DNA: TGTGCCAGCAGTGAAGTCGGGGGTGGACCTGGAAACACCATATATTTT; CDR3: CASSEVGGGPGNTIYF; D: -; J: TRBJ1-3; size: once; V: TRBV6-1
DNA: TGTGCCAGCAGTTCCGGGAGACGCTTGGGCTACAATGAGCAGTTCTTC; CDR3: CASSSGRRLGYNEQFF; D: -; J: TRBJ2-1; size: few; V: TRBV27
DNA: TGTGCCAGCAGTTCCCTCGTTGGGAGGGAAGCTTTCTTT; CDR3: CASSSLVGREAFF; D: -; J: TRBJ1-1; size: -; V: TRBV28
DNA: TGTGCCAGCAGCACCAGAGCGACAGGATCCTACGAGCAGTACTTC; CDR3: CASSTRATGSYEQYF; D: -; J: TRBJ2-7; size: few; V: TRBV7-8
DNA: TGTGCCAGCTCACCGGTCGGGGGGGCTCTTAATTCACCCCTCCACTTT; CDR3: CASSPVGGALNSPLHF; D: -; J: TRBJ1-6; size: -; V: TRBV18
DNA: TGTGCCACCAGCAGAGATCAGATAAGTACCACTGAAGCTTTCTTT; CDR3: CATSRDQISTTEAFF; D: -; J: TRBJ1-1; size: -; V: TRBV15
DNA: TGTGCCTGGAGTACAGCATGGGGGCAGGGCTACACCTTC; CDR3: CAWSTAWGQGYTF; D: -; J: TRBJ1-2; size: few; V: TRBV30
DNA: TGTGCCAGCAGCGTAGGCGTTTGGGGAGGCGGGGGCGAGCAGTACTTC; CDR3: CASSVGVWGGGGEQYF; D: TRBD2; J: TRBJ2-7; size: -; V: TRBV9
DNA: TGTGCCAGCAGAACGGATCGGGCTAGCAAGCAGTTCTTC; CDR3: CASRTDRASKQFF; D: -; J: TRBJ2-1; size: -; V: TRBV6-5
DNA: TGTGCCAGCTCACCAGGGACAGGGTACAATCAGCCCCAGCATTTT; CDR3: CASSPGTGYNQPQHF; D: TRBD1; J: TRBJ1-5; size: -; V: TRBV18
DNA: TGCGCCAGCAGCTTGGTTATGGGAGGATCGGCGTACGAGCAGTACTTC; CDR3: CASSLVMGGSAYEQYF; D: -; J: TRBJ2-7; size: once; V: TRBV5-1
DNA: TGTGCCAGCAGTTACGAGCGGGAACATGAGCAGTTCTTC; CDR3: CASSYEREHEQFF; D: TRBD2; J: TRBJ2-1; size: -; V: TRBV6-5
DNA: TGCAGCGCTGGGGACAGCGTGAACACTGAAGCTTTCTTT; CDR3: CSAGDSVNTEAFF; D: TRBD1; J: TRBJ1-1; size: -; V: TRBV29-1
DNA: TGTGCCAGCAGTTACTCGATTCAGGCCTGGGAGACCCAGTACTTC; CDR3: CASSYSIQAWETQYF; D: -; J: TRBJ2-5; size: -; V: TRBV6-5
DNA: TGTGCCTGGAGTACCGCCGCGGGACAAGAGACCCAGTACTTC; CDR3: CAWSTAAGQETQYF; D: -; J: TRBJ2-5; size: -; V: TRBV30
DNA: TGTGCCAGTACCCAGGGTAGCAGGAACACTGAAGCTTTCTTT; CDR3: CASTQGSRNTEAFF; D: -; J: TRBJ1-1; size: -; V: TRBV19
DNA: TGCGCCAGCAGCGCGACAGGACTCTATGGCTACACCTTC; CDR3: CASSATGLYGYTF; D: -; J: TRBJ1-2; size: -; V: TRBV5-1
DNA: TGTGCCAGCAGTGTTGATACAGGGCACACTAACTATGGCTACACCTTC; CDR3: CASSVDTGHTNYGYTF; D: -; J: TRBJ1-2; size: -; V: TRBV6-1
DNA: TGTGCCAGTAATACGCCGGACAGCCAGAACACTGAAGCTTTCTTT; CDR3: CASNTPDSQNTEAFF; D: -; J: TRBJ1-1; size: -; V: TRBV19
DNA: TGTGCCAGCAGCTTGCAAGCGGGAGCCAATGAGCAGTTCTTC; CDR3: CASSLQAGANEQFF; D: TRBD2; J: TRBJ2-1; size: -; V: TRBV7-2
DNA: TGCGCCAGCAGCCAGGGGGCAGTCAACACTGAAGCTTTCTTT; CDR3: CASSQGAVNTEAFF; D: -; J: TRBJ1-1; size: -; V: TRBV4-1
DNA: TGTGCCAGCAGCATCCTACAGGGGGCCTTTTACAATGAGCAGTTCTTC; CDR3: CASSILQGAFYNEQFF; D: TRBD1; J: TRBJ2-1; size: -; V: TRBV5-4
DNA: TGTGCCAGCAGGAGAGGGACTGCGAATTCACCCCTCCACTTT; CDR3: CASRRGTANSPLHF; D: -; J: TRBJ1-6; size: -; V: TRBV27
DNA: TGTGCCAGCAGACCAGGGGGGCCTATCAGCACAGATACGCAGTATTTT; CDR3: CASRPGGPISTDTQYF; D: -; J: TRBJ2-3; size: few; V: TRBV11-2
DNA: TGTGCCATCGCGGCACTCCAAGAGACCCAGTACTTC; CDR3: CAIAALQETQYF; D: -; J: TRBJ2-5; size: -; V: TRBV10-3
DNA: TGTGCCAGCAGCTTGGACGGTTACGAGCAGTACTTC; CDR3: CASSLDGYEQYF; D: -; J: TRBJ2-7; size: -; V: TRBV5-5
DNA: TGTGCCAGCAGTTACTCAGGAGGGAGGGGGAACAATGAGCAGTTCTTC; CDR3: CASSYSGGRGNNEQFF; D: -; J: TRBJ2-1; size: -; V: TRBV6-5
DNA: TGTGCCAGTAGAGAGGGAACTAACTATGGCTACACCTTC; CDR3: CASREGTNYGYTF; D: -; J: TRBJ1-2; size: -; V: TRBV19
DNA: TGTGCCAGCAGTTTATCGGGACTAGCGGGAGGGCCCCTGGGGACGCAGTATTTT; CDR3: CASSLSGLAGGPLGTQYF; D: TRBD2; J: TRBJ2-3; size: -; V: TRBV27
DNA: TGTGCCAGCAGTTTGACAGATATCTACGAGCAGTACTTC; CDR3: CASSLTDIYEQYF; D: -; J: TRBJ2-7; size: -; V: TRBV12-3/TRBV12-4
DNA: TGTGCCAGCAGTTACACCGGGGGGTATGAGCAGTTCTTC; CDR3: CASSYTGGYEQFF; D: TRBD2; J: TRBJ2-1; size: few; V: TRBV6-6
DNA: TGTGCCAGCAGCTTAGTGACAGTCACTGAAGCTTTCTTT; CDR3: CASSLVTVTEAFF; D: -; J: TRBJ1-1; size: -; V: TRBV7-2
DNA: TGTGCCAGCAGTGAGACAGGCCCAAGCAATCAGCCCCAGCATTTT; CDR3: CASSETGPSNQPQHF; D: -; J: TRBJ1-5; size: -; V: TRBV6-1
DNA: TGTCCACGCCGACTGGGGAGGGGCTACGAGCAGTACTTC; CDR3: CPRRLGRGYEQYF; D: TRBD2; J: TRBJ2-7; size: once; V: TRBV7-8
DNA: TGTGCCAGTAGAGTAATAGGAGCGGGAGGGCGCAATGAGCAGTTCTTC; CDR3: CASRVIGAGGRNEQFF; D: TRBD2; J: TRBJ2-1; size: -; V: TRBV19
DNA: TGTGCCAGCTCACGCACCACAGGGGGCGCGGAGACCCAGTACTTC; CDR3: CASSRTTGGAETQYF; D: TRBD1; J: TRBJ2-5; size: -; V: TRBV18
DNA: TGTGCCAGCAGTTATGAGCCAGGGGGCGCGTATGGCTACACCTTC; CDR3: CASSYEPGGAYGYTF; D: TRBD1; J: TRBJ1-2; size: -; V: TRBV5-6
DNA: TGTGCTAGCTCGCGGGACACCGGGGGGGAGTTCTTC; CDR3: CASSRDTGGEFF; D: TRBD2; J: TRBJ2-1; size: -; V: TRBV12-5
DNA: TGTGCCTGGAGTGGAACAGGGGGCGGAAACTATGGCTACACCTTC; CDR3: CAWSGTGGGNYGYTF; D: TRBD1; J: TRBJ1-2; size: -; V: TRBV30
DNA: TGTGCCAGCAGCCTAAACAGAGACCCTAATGAAAAACTGTTTTTT; CDR3: CASSLNRDPNEKLFF; D: -; J: TRBJ1-4; size: few; V: TRBV3-1/TRBV3-2
DNA: TGTGCCAGCAGTTTATTGGGGGCTGTCGGGGAGCTGTTTTTT; CDR3: CASSLLGAVGELFF; D: -; J: TRBJ2-2; size: -; V: TRBV28
DNA: TGTGCCAGCTCACCAGTGGGACAGGGTCCCTACGAGCAGTACTTC; CDR3: CASSPVGQGPYEQYF; D: TRBD1; J: TRBJ2-7; size: -; V: TRBV18
DNA: TGCGCCAGCAGCTTGGGTGACAGGGGTAGGGATGAGCAGTTCTTC; CDR3: CASSLGDRGRDEQFF; D: TRBD1; J: TRBJ2-1; size: -; V: TRBV5-1
DNA: TGTGCCAGCAGTTTCCGGGGACTGAACTATGGCTACACCTTC; CDR3: CASSFRGLNYGYTF; D: -; J: TRBJ1-2; size: -; V: TRBV27
DNA: TGTGCCAGCAGCTTCGGACAGGGGACCCTTGGCTACACCTTC; CDR3: CASSFGQGTLGYTF; D: TRBD1; J: TRBJ1-2; size: -; V: TRBV7-2
DNA: TGTGCCAGTAGTATCGATGGCCGGGACAGGGAGGGTGGCTACACCTTC; CDR3: CASSIDGRDREGGYTF; D: TRBD1; J: TRBJ1-2; size: -; V: TRBV19
DNA: TGTGCCAGCAGCCCTAGGGGGCAGTCAGATACGCAGTATTTT; CDR3: CASSPRGQSDTQYF; D: TRBD1; J: TRBJ2-3; size: -; V: TRBV6-2/TRBV6-3